A selection of T cell receptor beta chains follows, all from one sample in a study of T cell responses to AZD1222 COVID-19 vaccine. The table came from immunoSEQ multiplex PCR; TCRdb's copy has only in-frame clones and leaves some out. Here the sample spans some 170,000 clones, roughly 89% being singletons. Specimen: peripheral blood, collected on day 0 of AZD1222 vaccination. The source is an adult in good health. The CDR3 runs from the conserved cysteine through the conserved F or W. Fields, in order: D gene, V gene, J gene, CDR3 length, clone size, CDR3 protein, CDR3 DNA. D genes are given only for firm matches. For some rows the clone size is stated as once, few or many, or as a class when expanded; others skip it.

TRBD2,TRBV5-8,TRBJ2-7,15,.,CASSPGPSGSVEQYF,TGTGCCAGCAGCCCGGGGCCTAGCGGGAGTGTCGAGCAGTACTTC
.,TRBV6-6,TRBJ2-2,15,.,CASSLKKGNTGELFF,TGTGCCAGCAGTCTTAAAAAGGGTAACACCGGGGAGCTGTTTTTT
.,TRBV6-2/TRBV6-3,TRBJ2-1,16,.,CASSTRRGRVNNEQFF,TGTGCCAGCAGCACCAGACGGGGGCGGGTAAACAATGAGCAGTTCTTC
.,TRBV18,TRBJ2-1,14,.,CASSPMGSLNEQFF,TGTGCCAGCTCACCGATGGGCAGCTTAAATGAGCAGTTCTTC
TRBD2,TRBV6-7,TRBJ2-5,17,.,CASSGLTQRGGGETQYF,TGTGCCAGCAGTGGTCTGACTCAGCGGGGGGGCGGAGAGACCCAGTACTTC
TRBD1,TRBV7-2,TRBJ1-4,15,.,CASSLAGQGFEKLFF,TGTGCCAGCAGCTTAGCGGGACAGGGCTTTGAAAAACTGTTTTTT
.,TRBV11-2,TRBJ1-3,14,.,CASSSGSSGNTIYF,TGTGCCAGCAGCTCCGGGAGTTCTGGAAACACCATATATTTT
TRBD1,TRBV30,TRBJ1-6,16,once,CASTGTGLKWNSPLHF,TGTGCCAGCACCGGGACAGGCCTAAAGTGGAATTCACCCCTCCACTTT
.,TRBV28,TRBJ2-6,16,.,CASSPQLGSGANVLTF,TGTGCCAGCAGTCCGCAGTTGGGGTCTGGGGCCAACGTCCTGACTTTC
TRBD2,TRBV6-5,TRBJ2-5,14,once,CASSYGTRRETQYF,TGTGCCAGCAGTTACGGGACTAGGAGGGAGACCCAGTACTTC
.,TRBV7-6,TRBJ1-4,16,few,CASSLARTPQKEKLFF,TGTGCCAGCAGCTTAGCACGGACTCCTCAAAAAGAAAAACTGTTTTTT
.,TRBV6-2/TRBV6-3,TRBJ1-2,12,.,CASSKQGYGYTF,TGTGCCAGCAGTAAACAGGGCTATGGCTACACCTTC